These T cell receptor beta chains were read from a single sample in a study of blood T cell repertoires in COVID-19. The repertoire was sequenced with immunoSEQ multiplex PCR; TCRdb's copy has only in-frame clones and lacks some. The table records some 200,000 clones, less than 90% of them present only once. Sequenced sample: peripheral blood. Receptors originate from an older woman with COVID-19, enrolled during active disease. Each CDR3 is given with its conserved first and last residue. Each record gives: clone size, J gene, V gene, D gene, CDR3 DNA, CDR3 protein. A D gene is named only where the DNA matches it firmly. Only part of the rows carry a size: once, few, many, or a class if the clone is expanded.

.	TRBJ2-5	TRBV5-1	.	TGCGCCAGCAGCTTATCTAGCGCCCAAGAGACCCAGTACTTC	CASSLSSAQETQYF
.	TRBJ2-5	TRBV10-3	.	TGTGCCATCAGTGGGGACAACAGGGACATAGAGACCCAGTACTTC	CAISGDNRDIETQYF
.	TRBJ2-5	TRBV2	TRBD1	TGTGCCAGCAGGGGGGACAGAGCGCAGAGGATCCAGTACTTC	CASRGDRAQRIQYF
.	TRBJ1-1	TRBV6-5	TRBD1	TGTGCCAGCAGGGATAACAGGGGGAACACTGAAGCTTTCTTT	CASRDNRGNTEAFF
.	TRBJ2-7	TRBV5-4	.	TGTGCCAGCAGCCGGGACACCTCAAGCTCCTACGAGCAGTACTTC	CASSRDTSSSYEQYF
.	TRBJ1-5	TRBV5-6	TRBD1	TGTGCCAGCAGCTCCCTCGGGACAGGGGTTCAGCCCCAGCATTTT	CASSSLGTGVQPQHF
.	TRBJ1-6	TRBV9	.	TGTGCCAGCAGCCAAGGCGGGGGAGATTATAATTCACCCCTCCACTTT	CASSQGGGDYNSPLHF
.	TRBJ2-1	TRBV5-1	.	TGCGCCAGCAGCTCCGACAGTAACAATGAGCAGTTCTTC	CASSSDSNNEQFF
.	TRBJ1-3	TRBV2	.	TGTGCCAGCAGTGAAGATACGGTACCCATATATTTT	CASSEDTVPIYF
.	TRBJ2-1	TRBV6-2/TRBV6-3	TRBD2	TGTGCCAGCAGCCTAATAGCGGGAGGGGTCCCTAGTAACTACAATGAGCAGTTCTTC	CASSLIAGGVPSNYNEQFF
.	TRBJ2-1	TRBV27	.	TGTGCCACCCGGGAACTGGGCTACAATGAGCAGTTCTTC	CATRELGYNEQFF
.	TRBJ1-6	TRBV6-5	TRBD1	TGTGCCAGCAGTTACGGACAGGACCATTCACCCCTCCACTTT	CASSYGQDHSPLHF
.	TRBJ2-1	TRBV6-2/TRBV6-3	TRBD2	TGTGCCAGCAGTTTGGGACTAGCGGAGGGGTTTGAGCAGTTCTTC	CASSLGLAEGFEQFF
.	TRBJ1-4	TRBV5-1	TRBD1	TGCGCCAGCAGCTTGGGGCAGGGGGCAACTAATGAAAAACTGTTTTTT	CASSLGQGATNEKLFF
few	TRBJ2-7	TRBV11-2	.	TGTGCCAGCAGCTTAGTTGGCACCGCCTACGAGCAGTACTTC	CASSLVGTAYEQYF
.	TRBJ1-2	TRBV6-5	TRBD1	TGTGCCAGCAGTTTCTCATGGGGACAGAAGGGTGGCTACACCTTC	CASSFSWGQKGGYTF
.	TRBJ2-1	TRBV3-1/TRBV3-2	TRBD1	TGTGCCAGCAGCCGAGGACAGGGGGCTTCCTACAATGAGCAGTTCTTC	CASSRGQGASYNEQFF
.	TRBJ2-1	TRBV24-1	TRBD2	TGTGCCACGGGACTAGCGGGAACCTACAATGAGCAGTTCTTC	CATGLAGTYNEQFF
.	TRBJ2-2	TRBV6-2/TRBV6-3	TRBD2	TGTGCCAGCAGTTACTCGTTGCCAGCGGGAGATACCGGGGAGCTGTTTTTT	CASSYSLPAGDTGELFF
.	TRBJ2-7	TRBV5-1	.	TGCGCCAGCAGCGTGACTAGTGTGACCTACGAGCAGTACTTC	CASSVTSVTYEQYF
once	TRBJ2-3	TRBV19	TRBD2	TGTGCCAGTACGCGGGAGAGGGTAACAGATACGCAGTATTTT	CASTRERVTDTQYF
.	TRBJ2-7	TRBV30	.	TGTGCCTACAATGGGCCCTCCCACGAGCAGTACTTC	CAYNGPSHEQYF
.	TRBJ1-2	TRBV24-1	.	TGTGCCACCAGTGATTTGCCGCCGGGTCCTGGCTACTATGGCTACACCTTC	CATSDLPPGPGYYGYTF
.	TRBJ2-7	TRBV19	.	TGTGCCAGTAGTATTCGACGGACAAGCTCCTACGAGCAGTACTTC	CASSIRRTSSYEQYF
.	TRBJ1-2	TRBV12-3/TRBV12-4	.	TGTGCCAGCAGTACACAGGGATACGGCTACACCTTC	CASSTQGYGYTF